These T cell receptor beta chains were read from a single sample in a study of graft-versus-host responses after intestinal transplantation. Assay used: immunoSEQ multiplex PCR; TCRdb lists only in-frame clones, some missing. Of approximately 15,000 clones in the sample, 30% are singletons; the top ten hold about 2.6%. Material: alloreactive CD8+ T cells from a mixed lymphocyte reaction culture, obtained before intestinal transplant. Receptor source: a human patient who received an intestinal transplant. Both conserved end residues are part of each CDR3. The order of the fields is CDR3 protein, CDR3 DNA, D gene, clone size, J gene, V gene. The D gene is left open where the match is weak. Rows give clone size only sometimes, using once, few, many, or a class for an expanded clone.

CDR3 protein: CASSEFKTGRRGQPQHF
CDR3 DNA: TGTGCCAGCAGTGAATTTAAGACCGGGAGAAGGGGCCAGCCCCAGCATTTT
D gene: NA
clone size: few
J gene: TRBJ1-5
V gene: TRBV25-1

CDR3 protein: CASSYSTEYYGYTF
CDR3 DNA: TGTGCCAGCAGTTACTCGACAGAATACTATGGCTACACCTTC
D gene: NA
clone size: NA
J gene: TRBJ1-2
V gene: TRBV6-5

CDR3 protein: CASSYTGYEQYF
CDR3 DNA: TGTGCCAGCAGTTATACCGGCTACGAGCAGTACTTC
D gene: NA
clone size: few
J gene: TRBJ2-7
V gene: TRBV6-6

CDR3 protein: CATSRGPPGTDGYTF
CDR3 DNA: TGTGCCACCAGCAGAGGGCCCCCGGGAACCGACGGCTACACCTTC
D gene: NA
clone size: few
J gene: TRBJ1-2
V gene: TRBV15

CDR3 protein: CASSEYPGTGEVGGYTF
CDR3 DNA: TGTGCCAGCAGTGAATATCCGGGGACAGGGGAGGTGGGTGGCTACACCTTC
D gene: TRBD1
clone size: NA
J gene: TRBJ1-2
V gene: TRBV25-1

CDR3 protein: CASSLEFSGGQGLYEQYF
CDR3 DNA: TGTGCCAGCAGCTTAGAATTTAGTGGGGGACAGGGACTCTACGAGCAGTACTTC
D gene: TRBD1
clone size: few
J gene: TRBJ2-7
V gene: TRBV7-4

CDR3 protein: CASSPGVRGNTIYF
CDR3 DNA: TGTGCCAGCAGCCCAGGGGTTCGTGGAAACACCATATATTTT
D gene: NA
clone size: NA
J gene: TRBJ1-3
V gene: TRBV7-6

CDR3 protein: CASSQDPGGNQPQHF
CDR3 DNA: TGTGCCAGCAGCCAGGACCCTGGCGGCAATCAGCCCCAGCATTTT
D gene: NA
clone size: medium-sized
J gene: TRBJ1-5
V gene: TRBV6-5

CDR3 protein: CATSRDPGDPSYEQYF
CDR3 DNA: TGTGCCACCAGCAGAGATCCTGGGGACCCCTCCTACGAGCAGTACTTC
D gene: NA
clone size: few
J gene: TRBJ2-7
V gene: TRBV15

CDR3 protein: CASSRDGTEGSYTF
CDR3 DNA: TGCGCCAGCAGCCGGGACGGGACGGAGGGTAGCTACACCTTC
D gene: NA
clone size: NA
J gene: TRBJ1-2
V gene: TRBV4-1

CDR3 protein: CASSFRNRVYSNQPQHF
CDR3 DNA: TGTGCCAGCAGTTTCCGAAATAGGGTATATAGCAATCAGCCCCAGCATTTT
D gene: NA
clone size: few
J gene: TRBJ1-5
V gene: TRBV28

CDR3 protein: CASSSGIGTVDYEQYF
CDR3 DNA: TGTGCCAGCAGCTCGGGGATCGGGACAGTGGACTACGAGCAGTACTTC
D gene: TRBD1
clone size: NA
J gene: TRBJ2-7
V gene: TRBV13

CDR3 protein: CASIDRGQGEAFF
CDR3 DNA: TGTGCCAGCATCGACAGGGGGCAGGGTGAAGCTTTCTTT
D gene: TRBD1
clone size: once
J gene: TRBJ1-1
V gene: TRBV6-5

CDR3 protein: CASSESQANTEAFF
CDR3 DNA: TGCGCCAGCAGTGAGTCACAGGCGAATACTGAAGCTTTCTTT
D gene: NA
clone size: NA
J gene: TRBJ1-1
V gene: TRBV10-2

CDR3 protein: CASSYSGAPDEQYF
CDR3 DNA: TGTGCCAGCAGTTATAGTGGGGCGCCGGACGAGCAGTACTTC
D gene: NA
clone size: NA
J gene: TRBJ2-7
V gene: TRBV6-5

CDR3 protein: CASSPGQGYYEQYF
CDR3 DNA: TGTGCCAGCTCACCGGGACAGGGTTACTACGAGCAGTACTTC
D gene: TRBD1
clone size: NA
J gene: TRBJ2-7
V gene: TRBV18

CDR3 protein: CSVEAAGMGDSYEQYF
CDR3 DNA: TGCAGCGTTGAAGCCGCGGGCATGGGTGACAGCTACGAGCAGTACTTC
D gene: NA
clone size: medium-sized
J gene: TRBJ2-7
V gene: TRBV29-1

CDR3 protein: CASSLGGVPRWYGYTF
CDR3 DNA: TGTGCCAGCAGCTTAGGAGGGGTCCCACGATGGTATGGCTACACCTTC
D gene: NA
clone size: few
J gene: TRBJ1-2
V gene: TRBV13

CDR3 protein: CASSKNLHTQYF
CDR3 DNA: TGCGCCAGCAGCAAAAACTTACACACGCAGTATTTT
D gene: NA
clone size: few
J gene: TRBJ2-3
V gene: TRBV5-1

CDR3 protein: CASSFGSLGEQYF
CDR3 DNA: TGTGCCAGCAGTTTTGGCTCTTTAGGGGAGCAGTACTTC
D gene: NA
clone size: few
J gene: TRBJ2-7
V gene: TRBV27

CDR3 protein: CASSLWEGRPPPLPLYGYTF
CDR3 DNA: TGTGCCAGCAGCCTTTGGGAGGGGCGACCACCCCCTCTCCCCCTCTATGGCTACACCTTC
D gene: NA
clone size: few
J gene: TRBJ1-2
V gene: TRBV11-3

CDR3 protein: CASSLSGQSTDTQYF
CDR3 DNA: TGTGCCAGCAGCTTATCCGGACAGAGCACAGATACGCAGTATTTT
D gene: NA
clone size: few
J gene: TRBJ2-3
V gene: TRBV7-3

CDR3 protein: CASSETSGGASGEQFF
CDR3 DNA: TGTGCCAGCAGCGAGACTAGCGGGGGAGCTTCGGGTGAGCAGTTCTTC
D gene: TRBD2
clone size: NA
J gene: TRBJ2-1
V gene: TRBV9

CDR3 protein: CASSLAQGRVGSDTQYF
CDR3 DNA: TGTGCCAGCAGCTTAGCTCAGGGCAGGGTAGGCTCAGATACGCAGTATTTT
D gene: NA
clone size: medium-sized
J gene: TRBJ2-3
V gene: TRBV7-6

CDR3 protein: CASSANSYNEQFF
CDR3 DNA: TGTGCCAGCAGTGCAAACAGCTACAATGAGCAGTTCTTC
D gene: NA
clone size: few
J gene: TRBJ2-1
V gene: TRBV6-5

CDR3 protein: CASSEWDDSYEQYF
CDR3 DNA: TGTGCCAGCAGTGAATGGGACGACTCCTACGAGCAGTACTTC
D gene: NA
clone size: once
J gene: TRBJ2-7
V gene: TRBV6-5

CDR3 protein: CASSYGIDQPQHF
CDR3 DNA: TGTGCCAGCAGTTACGGAATTGACCAGCCCCAGCATTTT
D gene: NA
clone size: NA
J gene: TRBJ1-5
V gene: TRBV6-5

CDR3 protein: CASSRGQGASSGYTF
CDR3 DNA: TGTGCCAGCAGCCGAGGACAGGGGGCGTCGAGTGGCTACACCTTC
D gene: TRBD1
clone size: NA
J gene: TRBJ1-2
V gene: TRBV7-9

CDR3 protein: CASSSTTSGGPDTQYF
CDR3 DNA: TGTGCCAGCAGTTCAACGACTAGCGGGGGGCCAGATACGCAGTATTTT
D gene: TRBD2
clone size: NA
J gene: TRBJ2-3
V gene: TRBV7-9